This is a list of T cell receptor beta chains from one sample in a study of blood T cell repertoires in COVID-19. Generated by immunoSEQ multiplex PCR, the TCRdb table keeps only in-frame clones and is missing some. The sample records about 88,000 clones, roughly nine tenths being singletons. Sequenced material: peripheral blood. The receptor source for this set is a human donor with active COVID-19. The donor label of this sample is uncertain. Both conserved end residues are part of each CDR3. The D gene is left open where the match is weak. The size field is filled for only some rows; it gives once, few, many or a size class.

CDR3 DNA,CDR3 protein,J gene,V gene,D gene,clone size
TGTGCCAGCAGCCCCCGGGGGGGCAGCAGCTACAATGAGCAGTTCTTC,CASSPRGGSSYNEQFF,TRBJ2-1,TRBV7-9,TRBD2,once
TGTGCCAGCAGTTATATCCCTTCGGGTTCACCCCTCCACTTT,CASSYIPSGSPLHF,TRBJ1-6,TRBV2,NA,NA
TGTGCCAGTACCCCTGTCTCCACAGGGGGCTACACCTTC,CASTPVSTGGYTF,TRBJ1-2,TRBV19,NA,NA
TGTGCCAGCAGTCCAACAGGGGGCGCGGATTCACCCCTCCACTTT,CASSPTGGADSPLHF,TRBJ1-6,TRBV6-5,TRBD1,NA
TGTGCCATTTCTTCTAGCACAGATACGCAGTATTTT,CAISSSTDTQYF,TRBJ2-3,TRBV19,NA,NA
TGTGCCAGCAGCGTAGTCCCTAAGAACACCGGGGAGCTGTTTTTT,CASSVVPKNTGELFF,TRBJ2-2,TRBV9,NA,NA
TGTGCCAGCAGCTTAGGTAGTGCTGGACTAGCTCTCCGGAATGAGCAGTTCTTC,CASSLGSAGLALRNEQFF,TRBJ2-1,TRBV7-9,TRBD2,NA
TGTGCCAGCAGCAAAGCCTCCCTCCGGGACTCTGGAAACACCATATATTTT,CASSKASLRDSGNTIYF,TRBJ1-3,TRBV3-1/TRBV3-2,NA,NA
TGTGCCAGTAGTGCGACAGGGGGCAAGGGGAAAAACATTCAGTACTTC,CASSATGGKGKNIQYF,TRBJ2-4,TRBV19,TRBD1,NA
TGTGCCACCCGGAGCGGCTACACAGATACGCAGTATTTT,CATRSGYTDTQYF,TRBJ2-3,TRBV24-1,NA,NA
TGCGCCAGCAGCCAAGGTAGGGACCAGGGGATTTTGGATGAGCAGTTCTTC,CASSQGRDQGILDEQFF,TRBJ2-1,TRBV4-1,NA,NA
TGTGCCAGCAGCTTTAATAGCGGGGGTTGGTACGAGCAGTACTTC,CASSFNSGGWYEQYF,TRBJ2-7,TRBV7-7,TRBD2,NA
TGTGCCAGCAGTTATAGGGGTTCCTCTCAGCCCCAGCATTTT,CASSYRGSSQPQHF,TRBJ1-5,TRBV6-2/TRBV6-3,NA,NA
TGCAGTGCTAGTCCCCAGTGGGGGGGGCAGGTAGGGCAGTTCTTC,CSASPQWGGQVGQFF,TRBJ2-1,TRBV20-1,NA,NA
TGTGCCAGCAGCTCCTACCTCGGGAGCACTGAAGCTTTCTTT,CASSSYLGSTEAFF,TRBJ1-1,TRBV7-2,NA,NA
TGCGCCAGCAGCCCACGTACCGGGGGGGCCTGGGAGAATACGCAGTATTTT,CASSPRTGGAWENTQYF,TRBJ2-3,TRBV4-3,TRBD2,NA
TGCGCCAGCAGTTTACTAGCGGGGGGTCAAGAGACCCAGTACTTC,CASSLLAGGQETQYF,TRBJ2-5,TRBV10-2,TRBD2,NA
TGTGCCAGCAGCTCGACAGGGGGCTTGTCCTACAATGAGCAGTTCTTC,CASSSTGGLSYNEQFF,TRBJ2-1,TRBV13,TRBD1,NA
TGTGCCAGCAGCCCGGGACTCCAAGAGACCCAGTACTTC,CASSPGLQETQYF,TRBJ2-5,TRBV3-1/TRBV3-2,NA,NA
TGTGCCAGCAGCTTTCCCGACAGTCAGACACCCCTCCACTTT,CASSFPDSQTPLHF,TRBJ1-6,TRBV5-4,NA,NA
TGTGCCAGCAGCCCCTGGACTAGCGGGGGGGCCTACGAGCAGTACTTC,CASSPWTSGGAYEQYF,TRBJ2-7,TRBV5-4,TRBD2,NA
TGTGCCAGCAGCGTAGGAGGAGAGACCCAGTACTTC,CASSVGGETQYF,TRBJ2-5,TRBV9,NA,NA
TGTGCCAGCACCCCTGGGGCCCCCCATCAGCCCCAGCATTTT,CASTPGAPHQPQHF,TRBJ1-5,TRBV6-2/TRBV6-3,NA,NA
TGTGCCAGTAGTGTTGGGACAGGCTATGACGGGGAGCTGTTTTTT,CASSVGTGYDGELFF,TRBJ2-2,TRBV19,TRBD1,NA
TGTGCCAGCAGCTTAAGTGTGGGGAGCTCCTACGAGCAGTACTTC,CASSLSVGSSYEQYF,TRBJ2-7,TRBV7-2,NA,NA
TGTGCCAGCAGTTACTCGTTACAGGACAATCAGCCCCAGCATTTT,CASSYSLQDNQPQHF,TRBJ1-5,TRBV6-2/TRBV6-3,NA,NA
TGTGCCAGTAGTTCCGCTAGTGATATACTGTTTTTT,CASSSASDILFF,TRBJ1-4,TRBV19,NA,NA
TGCGCCAGCAGCTTGTTTGAGGGATCCGAGCAGTTCTTC,CASSLFEGSEQFF,TRBJ2-1,TRBV5-1,NA,NA
TGTGCCAGCAGTGAAGTCCTGCAGACAGGGGGCCGTTCACCCCTCCACTTT,CASSEVLQTGGRSPLHF,TRBJ1-6,TRBV6-1,TRBD1,NA
TGTGCCAGCAGCTCCCGAGGGGGGGGCGCAAACTATGGCTACACCTTC,CASSSRGGGANYGYTF,TRBJ1-2,TRBV7-8,NA,NA
TGCGCCAGCAGCCCCGAGGCGACGGGGGGTACAGATACGCAGTATTTT,CASSPEATGGTDTQYF,TRBJ2-3,TRBV5-1,TRBD2,NA
TGCGCCAGCACCTCAACGGGTCTGGATACGCAGTATTTT,CASTSTGLDTQYF,TRBJ2-3,TRBV4-1,NA,NA
TGCGCCAGCAGTGAGTCAGAGAATGAAATCACAGATACGCAGTATTTT,CASSESENEITDTQYF,TRBJ2-3,TRBV10-1,NA,NA
TGTGCCAGCAGTTTAAGGGCAGGGTACAGCACCGGGGAGCTGTTTTTT,CASSLRAGYSTGELFF,TRBJ2-2,TRBV28,NA,NA
TGTGCCAGCAGTCGCACACTCGACAGGGAAGAGACCCAGTACTTC,CASSRTLDREETQYF,TRBJ2-5,TRBV6-5,TRBD1,NA
TGTGCCAGCAGTGAAGCCCGGGTCGGTGGCTACACCTTC,CASSEARVGGYTF,TRBJ1-2,TRBV6-1,NA,NA
TGTGCCAGCAGCCAAGACCCCGGTTCTCATCAGCCCCAGCATTTT,CASSQDPGSHQPQHF,TRBJ1-5,TRBV3-1/TRBV3-2,NA,once
TGTGCCAGCAGCCAGGGACAGGAGGGGACTGAAGCTTTCTTT,CASSQGQEGTEAFF,TRBJ1-1,TRBV14,TRBD1,NA
TGTGCCAGTAGTATGGGGAGGGACACTGAAGCTTTCTTT,CASSMGRDTEAFF,TRBJ1-1,TRBV19,NA,NA
TGTGCCAGCATGCTCGGGACAGATAAAATCACTGAAGCTTTCTTT,CASMLGTDKITEAFF,TRBJ1-1,TRBV2,TRBD1,NA
TGTGCCAGCAGTTTGGGGCAGCCCTATGGCTACACCTTC,CASSLGQPYGYTF,TRBJ1-2,TRBV12-3/TRBV12-4,NA,NA
TGCAGCGTTGAACGGCAGGGCTTCTACAATGAGCAGTTCTTC,CSVERQGFYNEQFF,TRBJ2-1,TRBV29-1,NA,NA
TGTGCCAGCAGCTTGGCGGATCAGCCCCAGCATTTT,CASSLADQPQHF,TRBJ1-5,TRBV5-5,NA,NA
TGTGCCAGCAGTTTACTACACACAGGAGCGCTCCGCTACGAGCAGTACTTC,CASSLLHTGALRYEQYF,TRBJ2-7,TRBV6-2/TRBV6-3,NA,NA
TGCAGCGTTGAAGAGGCAGGGCTTATTCCCTACGAGCAGTACTTC,CSVEEAGLIPYEQYF,TRBJ2-7,TRBV29-1,NA,NA
TGTGCCAGCAGTTTAGGGACAGGGCTAGGGGGCTACACCTTC,CASSLGTGLGGYTF,TRBJ1-2,TRBV28,TRBD1,once
TGTGCCAGCAGTGACGACACAGGGGGCCTGAACACTGAAGCTTTCTTT,CASSDDTGGLNTEAFF,TRBJ1-1,TRBV6-4,TRBD1,NA
TGTGCCAGCAGCCAAAGCGCGGGGAGGTTCACCGGGGAGCTGTTTTTT,CASSQSAGRFTGELFF,TRBJ2-2,TRBV7-3,NA,NA